This is a list of T cell receptor beta chains from one sample in a study of radiotherapy plus CTLA-4 blockade in lung cancer. Assay used: immunoSEQ multiplex PCR; TCRdb lists only in-frame clones, some missing. The sample has some 100,000 clones, around 75% seen once. The sequencing here drew on peripheral blood, taken from a patient treated with radiotherapy plus ipilimumab. The receptors shown here come from a human donor with non-small cell lung cancer who had a partial response to radiotherapy plus ipilimumab. The CDR3 runs from the conserved cysteine through the conserved F or W. The D gene is left open where the match is weak. Rows may omit the clone size; those that give it use once, few, many or a size class.

v_call,clone_size,j_call,d_call,cdr3_aa,cdr3_nt
TRBV29-1,few,TRBJ2-1,TRBD2,CSVEDLGTSGSVRPGEQFF,TGCAGCGTTGAAGATCTCGGCACTAGCGGGAGTGTCAGACCGGGGGAGCAGTTCTTC
TRBV5-4,NA,TRBJ1-4,NA,CASSLLTGTGNEKLFF,TGTGCCAGCAGCCTACTTACCGGGACTGGAAATGAAAAACTGTTTTTT
TRBV5-1,NA,TRBJ2-5,TRBD1,CASILGDRGARGGETQYF,TGCGCCAGCATCCTTGGGGACAGGGGAGCAAGAGGAGGAGAGACCCAGTACTTC
TRBV19,once,TRBJ2-3,TRBD2,CASSIKVAGAHLRNTQYF,TGTGCCAGTAGTATTAAGGTGGCGGGAGCCCACCTCCGGAATACGCAGTATTTT
TRBV29-1,NA,TRBJ2-5,TRBD2,CSVVLAGVQETQYF,TGCAGCGTTGTGCTTGCGGGGGTACAAGAGACCCAGTACTTC
TRBV4-2,NA,TRBJ2-2,TRBD2,CASSQDLLSGRNTGELFF,TGTGCCAGCAGCCAAGATCTTCTTAGCGGGAGGAACACCGGGGAGCTGTTTTTT
TRBV14,NA,TRBJ1-2,TRBD1,CASSQVGGKGQGNYGYTF,TGTGCCAGCAGCCAAGTGGGGGGTAAAGGACAGGGGAACTATGGCTACACCTTC
TRBV11-2,NA,TRBJ2-1,NA,CASSLSPAGEQFF,TGTGCCAGCAGCTTATCCCCGGCGGGTGAGCAGTTCTTC
TRBV19,NA,TRBJ1-5,NA,CASSKHAHQPQHF,TGTGCCAGCTCCAAACATGCCCATCAGCCCCAGCATTTT
TRBV5-1,NA,TRBJ1-1,TRBD1,CASSLAQGATEAFF,TGCGCCAGCAGCTTGGCACAGGGGGCCACTGAAGCTTTCTTT
TRBV10-1,once,TRBJ2-3,NA,CARVLKEWARDTDTQYF,TGCGCCAGAGTCCTGAAAGAATGGGCGAGAGACACAGATACGCAGTATTTT
TRBV9,NA,TRBJ1-1,TRBD1,CASSGLGQGSEAFF,TGTGCCAGCAGCGGTTTGGGACAGGGGAGTGAAGCTTTCTTT
TRBV5-1,NA,TRBJ2-5,TRBD2,CASSSGGRHQETQYF,TGCGCCAGCAGCTCGGGCGGGAGACACCAAGAGACCCAGTACTTC
TRBV6-5,NA,TRBJ2-1,TRBD2,CASSYPGGVGNEQFF,TGTGCCAGCAGTTACCCGGGGGGGGTCGGAAATGAGCAGTTCTTC
TRBV6-5,NA,TRBJ1-2,NA,CASSYRAGYGYTF,TGTGCCAGCAGTTACAGGGCGGGCTATGGCTACACCTTC
TRBV4-1,NA,TRBJ2-3,TRBD2,CASSQGSGRSTDTQYF,TGCGCCAGCAGCCAGGGTAGCGGGAGAAGTACAGATACGCAGTATTTT
TRBV28,once,TRBJ2-1,TRBD2,CASIAGGLGGTGNEQFF,TGTGCCAGCATCGCGGGAGGGCTCGGGGGTACGGGCAATGAGCAGTTCTTC
TRBV19,NA,TRBJ1-5,TRBD1,CASSPGGGQPQHF,TGTGCCAGTAGTCCAGGGGGCGGGCAGCCCCAGCATTTT
TRBV18,NA,TRBJ1-1,TRBD1,CASSLTDRWLLETEAFF,TGTGCCAGCTCACTTACGGACAGGTGGCTCTTGGAGACTGAAGCTTTCTTT
TRBV11-2,NA,TRBJ1-4,TRBD1,CASSLVTGANEKLFF,TGTGCCAGCAGCTTAGTGACAGGGGCTAATGAAAAACTGTTTTTT
TRBV5-4,NA,TRBJ2-7,NA,CASSPRDSRNEQYF,TGTGCCAGCAGCCCCCGGGATAGCCGCAACGAGCAGTACTTC
TRBV30,medium-sized,TRBJ1-5,TRBD1,CAWSVQGNQPQHF,TGTGCCTGGAGTGTACAGGGGAATCAGCCCCAGCATTTT
TRBV27,NA,TRBJ1-2,NA,CASSGPGQTYTF,TGTGCCAGCAGTGGACCTGGACAGACCTACACCTTC
TRBV7-2,NA,TRBJ1-3,NA,CASSLNTQASGNTIYF,TGTGCCAGCAGCTTAAATACCCAGGCCTCTGGAAACACCATATATTTT
TRBV30,NA,TRBJ1-3,NA,CAWSAGLGNTIYF,TGTGCCTGGAGTGCGGGATTGGGAAACACCATATATTTT
TRBV6-5,NA,TRBJ1-2,TRBD1,CASRLQGVGGYTF,TGTGCCAGCAGACTTCAGGGGGTGGGTGGCTACACCTTC
TRBV30,once,TRBJ2-1,TRBD1,CACSTGTGGNEQFF,TGTGCCTGTTCGACCGGGACAGGGGGTAATGAGCAGTTCTTC
TRBV5-5,NA,TRBJ2-7,TRBD1,CASSLSGQGYEQYF,TGTGCCAGCAGCTTGTCGGGACAGGGCTACGAGCAGTACTTC
TRBV7-9,few,TRBJ1-1,NA,CASSPTRTDSTEAFF,TGTGCCAGCAGCCCCACCAGGACGGACAGCACTGAAGCTTTCTTT
TRBV5-1,NA,TRBJ1-3,NA,CASSLRESPGNTIYF,TGCGCCAGCAGCTTGCGGGAAAGTCCTGGAAACACCATATATTTT
TRBV5-4,NA,TRBJ2-5,TRBD1,CASSLAGQGWETQYF,TGTGCCAGCAGCTTGGCGGGACAGGGTTGGGAGACCCAGTACTTC
TRBV19,once,TRBJ2-5,TRBD2,CASSNPLGGIQTQYF,TGTGCCAGTAGTAACCCCCTGGGAGGGATACAGACCCAGTACTTC
TRBV7-2,once,TRBJ2-1,TRBD1,CASSPNRGQHNEQFF,TGTGCCAGCAGCCCAAACAGGGGGCAACACAATGAGCAGTTCTTC
TRBV10-3,many,TRBJ1-3,NA,CAIQGSGNTIYF,TGTGCCATCCAGGGGTCTGGAAACACCATATATTTT
TRBV2,once,TRBJ1-2,NA,CASSASGGYGYTF,TGTGCCAGCAGTGCATCGGGAGGCTATGGCTACACCTTC
TRBV6-5,NA,TRBJ2-4,TRBD1,CASSSLGQTLKNIQYF,TGTGCCAGCAGTTCCCTGGGACAGACTCTCAAAAACATTCAGTACTTC
TRBV11-3,few,TRBJ2-1,TRBD1,CASKLGTDYNEQFF,TGTGCCAGCAAACTCGGGACAGATTACAATGAGCAGTTCTTC
TRBV29-1,NA,TRBJ2-4,NA,CSVEPGAGMNIQYF,TGCAGCGTTGAACCGGGAGCGGGTATGAACATTCAGTACTTC
TRBV7-2,NA,TRBJ2-7,TRBD2,CASSPGLAGREQYF,TGTGCCAGCAGCCCGGGACTAGCGGGACGCGAGCAGTACTTC
TRBV5-1,NA,TRBJ2-2,NA,CASSLDPAGFTGELFF,TGCGCCAGCAGCTTGGATCCAGCGGGCTTCACCGGGGAGCTGTTTTTT
TRBV11-1,NA,TRBJ1-2,TRBD1,CASSSTGGVGYTF,TGTGCCAGCAGCTCCACAGGGGGAGTCGGCTACACCTTC
TRBV9,NA,TRBJ2-1,TRBD2,CASSVLAGDTYNEQFF,TGTGCCAGCAGCGTGTTGGCGGGAGATACCTACAATGAGCAGTTCTTC
TRBV28,NA,TRBJ1-5,NA,CASSLPAGNQPQHF,TGTGCCAGCAGTTTACCAGCGGGCAATCAGCCCCAGCATTTT